Presented here are 20 T cell receptor beta chains from one specimen sequenced in a study of shared clonotypes between healthy human individuals. The assay was immunoSEQ multiplex PCR, and TCRdb's table has in-frame clones only and misses some. Of about 690,000 clones listed, roughly 87% are singletons. The specimen sequenced was memory CD8+ T cells from PBMCs. Indicated subset: CD45RO+ cells pooled with CCR7-negative TemRA cells. The source is a man aged 18 to 29 in good health. Some clones in this sample may be carry-over from other donors' samples.

The rearrangement joins TRBV27 to TRBJ2-1; possibly TRBD2 for D (5 bases). Looked up from germline, CDR1 is MNHEY and CDR2 is SMNVEV (reference sequence). Trimming left V 4 bases short and J 0 bases short, with 10 bases between. This CDR3 comprises 15 residues. As DNA, the CDR3 is TGTGCCAGCAGTTGGACTGGTCCCTCCTACAATGAGCAGTTCTTC. It is translated as CASSWTGPSYNEQFF.

This clone was detected only once. The V and J genes are TRBV7-8 and TRBJ2-2, with TRBD1 as a possible D gene (6 bases). The CDR3 covers 14 residues. The V and J ends lost 8 bases and 4 bases respectively, with 14 bases between them. CDR1 is SGHVS and CDR2 is FQNEAQ in the germline V gene. The CDR3 sequence is CASRLGAGTGELFF. The CDR3 DNA reads as TGTGCCAGCCGTCTGGGGGCGGGCACCGGGGAGCTGTTTTTT.

This clone was seen repeatedly, ten times or more. The chain links TRBV6-1 to TRBJ2-7; D unresolved. V dropped 6 bases and J dropped 5 bases, with 11 bases sitting between them. The CDR3 covers 12 residues. The germline gives CDR1 MNHNS, CDR2 SASEGT. The CDR3 region is CASSPIRHEQYF. CDR3 sequence (DNA): TGTGCCAGCAGCCCTATCCGCCACGAGCAGTACTTC.

There are many counts of this clone. This chain joins TRBV27 and TRBJ2-3; TRBD2 agrees at 13 bases. V shed 2 bases, J shed 8 bases, and the junction held 4 bases outside the gene matches. The CDR3 is 15 amino acids. The germline CDR1 and CDR2 sequences are MNHEY and SMNVEV (reference sequence). The DNA of the CDR3 is TGTGCCAGCAGTTTAGTACTAGCGGGAGGGTCTACGCAGTATTTT. Protein sequence: CASSLVLAGGSTQYF.

The rearrangement joins TRBV6-6 to TRBJ2-7; TRBD1 aligns across 10 bases. J lost 2 bases, V lost 8 bases, and 6 bases had no gene match. CDR1 and CDR2 from the germline V gene are MNHNY and SVGAGI (reference sequence). The CDR3 has 14 residues. CDR3 sequence: CASLDRGLAYEQYF. The CDR3 bases are TGTGCCAGCCTCGACAGGGGGCTCGCCTACGAGCAGTACTTC.

The chain carries TRBV27 and TRBJ2-1; D gene ambiguous. V lost 3 bases, J lost 2 bases, and 8 bases lay in between. The CDR3 length is 14 residues. CDR1 MNHEY and CDR2 SMNVEV come from the germline V gene (reference sequence). The CDR3 sequence is CASSFSVPYNEQFF. The CDR3, as DNA: TGTGCCAGCAGTTTCAGTGTCCCCTACAATGAGCAGTTCTTC.

The chain is built from TRBV29-1 and TRBJ1-3; D is possibly TRBD1 (6 bases). The CDR3 totals 12 residues. Trimming removed 3 bases from V and 4 bases from J, with 7 bases in between. Germline CDR1 SQVTM, CDR2 ANQGSEA. The CDR3 region has the DNA TGCAGCGTTGAGACAGGCGGAAACACCATATATTTT. Its protein product is CSVETGGNTIYF.

The CDR3 DNA sequence: TGTGCCAGCAGCTTGGGGCCAGACCCCAATCAGCCCCAGCATTTT. Translating it yields CASSLGPDPNQPQHF. V is TRBV5-6 and J is TRBJ1-5; no clear D gene. The germline V gene encodes CDR1 SGHDT and CDR2 YYEEEE. V shed 0 bases and J shed 3 bases, with 10 bases lying between them. The CDR3 is made up of 15 amino acids.

The rearrangement uses TRBV19 and TRBJ1-3; D is ambiguous. There are 12 residues in the CDR3. Looked up from germline, CDR1 is LNHDA and CDR2 is SQIVND (reference sequence). V gave up 7 bases and J gave up 0 bases, with 4 bases separating them. The CDR3 loop reads CASTSSGNTIYF. As DNA, the CDR3 is TGTGCCAGTACCAGCTCTGGAAACACCATATATTTT.

The chain's CDR3 is CASSVAYGGGYNEQFF. CDR3 coding DNA: TGTGCCAGCAGCGTAGCCTACGGGGGAGGGTACAATGAGCAGTTCTTC. The rearrangement links TRBV9 to TRBJ2-1; 7 nucleotides line up with TRBD2. V dropped 0 bases and J dropped 4; count of bases not matched to a gene: 7. CDR3 length: 16 residues. Germline CDR1 is SGDLS and CDR2 is YYNGEE. Full variable domain (missing parts from reference TRBV9 and TRBJ2-1): DSGVTQTPKHLITATGQRVTLRCSPRSGDLSVYWYQQSLDQGLQFLIQYYNGEERAKGNILERFSAQQFPDLHSELNLSSLELGDSALYFCASSVAYGGGYNEQFFGPGTRLTVL.

The chain combines TRBV10-3 with TRBJ1-5; 9 bases fit TRBD1. With V trimmed by 7 bases and J by 4 bases, 5 bases remained unmatched. The CDR3 is made up of 14 amino acids. Germline CDR1 is ENHRY and CDR2 is SYGVKD. CDR3 bases: TGTGCCATCAAGGACAGGGGTTTAAATCAGCCCCAGCATTTT. Translating it yields CAIKDRGLNQPQHF.

The rearrangement uses TRBV9 and TRBJ1-2; D not resolved. Trimming took off 3 bases at V and 8 bases at J, with 17 bases between the two ends. This CDR3 spans 14 amino acids. Germline loops: CDR1 SGDLS, CDR2 YYNGEE. The CDR3 nucleotides read TGTGCCAGCAGCGGAAATTCAGACCTCGGGGGCTACACCTTC. It yields the protein CASSGNSDLGGYTF.

Points on this clone: Different DNA sequences within this sample yield the same CDR3. The V gene is TRBV9, the J gene TRBJ2-3; possibly TRBD2 for D (6 bases). V was cut by 3 bases and J by 1 base, with 12 bases left in between. Looked up from germline, CDR1 is SGDLS and CDR2 is YYNGEE. This CDR3 spans 15 amino acids. The CDR3: CASSEGGGGTDTQYF. For the CDR3, the DNA is TGTGCCAGCAGCGAAGGCGGAGGGGGCACAGATACGCAGTATTTT.

The chain combines TRBV5-1 with TRBJ2-1; D might be TRBD2 (5 bases). The germline gives CDR1 SGHRS, CDR2 YFSETQ. This CDR3 comprises 13 residues. V was cut by 4 bases and J by 8 bases, with 13 bases left in between. CDR3 in DNA: TGCGCCAGCAGCCTGACTACCCTCCATGAGCAGTTCTTC. As protein: CASSLTTLHEQFF.

The sample holds many counts of this clone. The chain recombines TRBV19 with TRBJ2-2; D gene unclear. The CDR3 extends over 12 amino acids. Germline lookup yields CDR1 LNHDA and CDR2 SQIVND (reference sequence). V dropped 2 bases and J dropped 6 bases, with 4 bases sitting between them. The CDR3 spells CASSITPGELFF. The DNA for the CDR3 is TGTGCCAGTAGTATAACCCCCGGGGAGCTGTTTTTT.

The chain carries TRBV4-1 and TRBJ1-4; D uncertain. V dropped 1 base and J dropped 5 bases, with 11 bases sitting between them. The CDR3 length is 15 residues. Looked up from germline, CDR1 is MGHRA and CDR2 is YSYEKL. Here the CDR3 reads CASSQVVGSNEKLFF. The DNA for the CDR3 is TGCGCCAGCAGCCAAGTGGTGGGCAGCAATGAAAAACTGTTTTTT.

This clone was seen once. This chain uses TRBV5-1 with TRBJ1-1, with D tentatively TRBD1 (5 bases). Per the germline V gene, CDR1 is SGHRS and CDR2 is YFSETQ. Trimming removed 5 bases from V and 3 bases from J, with 11 bases in between. CDR3 length: 13 amino acids. CDR3 bases: TGCGCCAGCAGGGGAGGGACTCACACTGAAGCTTTCTTT. Its protein is CASRGGTHTEAFF.

The chain has TRBV30 and TRBJ2-4; TRBD2 aligns across 14 bases. Looked up from germline, CDR1 is GTSNPN and CDR2 is SVGIG (reference sequence). V was clipped by 8 bases and J by 6 bases; unmatched bases: 0. This CDR3 is 12 amino acids long. CDR3 sequence: CAGTSGRNIQYF. Here the CDR3 DNA reads TGTGCCGGGACTAGCGGGAGAAACATTCAGTACTTC.

The chain links TRBV27 to TRBJ1-1; D is perhaps TRBD1 (5 bases). V lost 5 bases, J lost 1 base, and 11 bases lay in between. This CDR3 has 14 amino acids. Germline V gene sequence: CDR1 MNHEY, CDR2 SMNVEV (reference sequence). This CDR3 is CASSETARNTEAFF. CDR3 nucleotide sequence: TGTGCCAGCAGTGAGACAGCGAGGAACACTGAAGCTTTCTTT.

This chain links TRBV27 with TRBJ2-7; weak D call: TRBD2 (5 bases). Germline CDR1 and CDR2: MNHEY and SMNVEV (reference sequence). Trimming took off 2 bases at V and 3 bases at J, with 11 bases between the two ends. This CDR3 contains 14 residues. CDR3 bases: TGTGCCAGCAGTTTAGTTCCCCGGGGCTACGAGCAGTACTTC. Translating gives CASSLVPRGYEQYF.